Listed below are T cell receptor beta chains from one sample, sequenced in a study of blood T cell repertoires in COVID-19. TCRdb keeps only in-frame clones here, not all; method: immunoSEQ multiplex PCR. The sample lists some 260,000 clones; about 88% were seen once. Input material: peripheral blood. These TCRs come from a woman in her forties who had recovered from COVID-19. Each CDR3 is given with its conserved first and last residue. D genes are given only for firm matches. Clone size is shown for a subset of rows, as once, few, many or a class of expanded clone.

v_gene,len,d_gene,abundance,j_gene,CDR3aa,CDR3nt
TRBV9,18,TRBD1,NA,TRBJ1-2,CASSVGMGGQGPHYGYTF,TGTGCCAGCAGCGTAGGTATGGGGGGACAGGGCCCACACTATGGCTACACCTTC
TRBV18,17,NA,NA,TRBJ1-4,CASSPQPPGDRREKLFF,TGTGCCAGCTCACCCCAACCCCCCGGCGACAGACGGGAAAAACTGTTTTTT
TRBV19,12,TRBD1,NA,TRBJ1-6,CASGTGNSPLHF,TGTGCCAGTGGGACAGGGAATTCACCCCTCCACTTT
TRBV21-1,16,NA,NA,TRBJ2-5,CASSKRHPSGKETQYF,TGTGCCAGCAGCAAACGGCACCCTAGCGGGAAGGAGACCCAGTACTTC
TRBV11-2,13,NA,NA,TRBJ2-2,CASSRRVPGELFF,TGTGCCAGCAGCCGCAGGGTCCCCGGGGAGCTGTTTTTT
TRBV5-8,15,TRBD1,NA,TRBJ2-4,CASSSGQGSKNIQYF,TGTGCCAGCAGCTCCGGACAGGGTAGCAAAAACATTCAGTACTTC
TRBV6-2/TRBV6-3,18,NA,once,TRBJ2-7,CASSYSRLDSQSSYEQYF,TGTGCCAGCAGTTACTCCCGCTTGGACAGCCAGAGCTCCTACGAGCAGTACTTC
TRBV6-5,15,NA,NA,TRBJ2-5,CASTEWRPRGETQYF,TGTGCCAGCACCGAATGGCGCCCCCGAGGGGAGACCCAGTACTTC
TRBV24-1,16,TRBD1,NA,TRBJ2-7,CATSDPGTGSRGGQYF,TGTGCCACCAGTGACCCCGGGACAGGGAGTAGGGGGGGGCAGTACTTC
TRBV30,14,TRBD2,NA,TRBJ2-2,CAWSILAVTGELFF,TGTGCCTGGAGTATTCTAGCGGTCACCGGGGAGCTGTTTTTT
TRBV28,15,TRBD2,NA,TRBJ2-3,CASSLAGGLTDTQYF,TGTGCCAGCAGTTTAGCGGGGGGCCTTACAGATACGCAGTATTTT
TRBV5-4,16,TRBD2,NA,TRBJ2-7,CASSSGGTSGLYEQYF,TGTGCCAGCAGCTCCGGAGGGACTAGCGGTCTTTACGAGCAGTACTTC
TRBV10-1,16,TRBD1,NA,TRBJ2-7,CASTERWNRGQWEQYF,TGCGCCAGCACCGAAAGGTGGAACAGGGGGCAGTGGGAGCAGTACTTC
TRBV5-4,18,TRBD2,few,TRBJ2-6,CASSGREREGPGANVLTF,TGTGCCAGCAGCGGGCGGGAACGGGAGGGCCCCGGGGCCAACGTCCTGACTTTC
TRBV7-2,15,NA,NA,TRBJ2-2,CASSGGLSFPGELFF,TGTGCCAGCAGCGGCGGCCTATCGTTCCCCGGGGAGCTGTTTTTT
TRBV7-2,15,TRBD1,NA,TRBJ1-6,CASSSSGQRLSPLHF,TGTGCCAGCAGCTCCTCGGGACAGAGGCTCTCACCCCTCCACTTT
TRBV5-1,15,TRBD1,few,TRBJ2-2,CASSFGTGNTGELFF,TGCGCCAGCAGCTTTGGGACAGGGAACACCGGGGAGCTGTTTTTT
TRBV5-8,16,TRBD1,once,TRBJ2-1,CASSLGTATGDHEQFF,TGTGCCAGCAGCCTGGGGACCGCGACAGGGGATCATGAGCAGTTCTTC
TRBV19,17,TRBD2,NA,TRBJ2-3,CARNPPLAGPSTDTQYF,TGTGCCAGAAACCCCCCGTTAGCGGGACCTAGCACAGATACGCAGTATTTT
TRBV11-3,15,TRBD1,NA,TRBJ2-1,CASSPWTGLDGEQFF,TGTGCCAGCAGCCCCTGGACAGGGCTAGACGGTGAGCAGTTCTTC
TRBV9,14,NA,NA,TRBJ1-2,CASSVAGMNYGYTF,TGTGCCAGCAGCGTAGCGGGGATGAACTATGGCTACACCTTC
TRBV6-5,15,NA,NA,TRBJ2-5,CASSYSKLVVETQYF,TGTGCCAGCAGTTACTCGAAGCTGGTGGTGGAGACCCAGTACTTC
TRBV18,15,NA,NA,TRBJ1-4,CASSPQGGREEKLFF,TGTGCCAGCTCACCACAAGGAGGGAGAGAGGAAAAACTGTTTTTT
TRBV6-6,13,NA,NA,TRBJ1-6,CASSYFNSAPLHF,TGTGCCAGCAGTTACTTTAATTCAGCGCCCCTCCACTTT
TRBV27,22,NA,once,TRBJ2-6,CASSMTPLPLVRGNSGANVLTF,TGTGCCAGCAGTATGACTCCCCTGCCCCTCGTTCGGGGGAACTCTGGGGCCAACGTCCTGACTTTC